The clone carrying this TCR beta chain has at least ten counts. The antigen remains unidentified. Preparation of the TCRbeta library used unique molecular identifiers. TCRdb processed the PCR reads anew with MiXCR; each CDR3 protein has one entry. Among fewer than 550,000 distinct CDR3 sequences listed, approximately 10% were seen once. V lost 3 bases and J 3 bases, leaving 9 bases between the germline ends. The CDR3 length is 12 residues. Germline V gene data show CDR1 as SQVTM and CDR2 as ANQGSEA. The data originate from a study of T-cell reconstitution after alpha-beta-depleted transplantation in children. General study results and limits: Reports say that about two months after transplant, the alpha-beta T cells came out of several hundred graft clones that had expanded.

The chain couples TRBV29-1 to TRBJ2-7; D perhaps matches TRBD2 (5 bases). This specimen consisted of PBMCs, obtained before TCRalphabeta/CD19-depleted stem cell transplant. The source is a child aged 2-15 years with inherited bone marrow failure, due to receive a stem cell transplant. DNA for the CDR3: TGCAGCGTTGATATGGGAGACTACGAGCAGTACTTC. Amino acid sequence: CSVDMGDYEQYF.